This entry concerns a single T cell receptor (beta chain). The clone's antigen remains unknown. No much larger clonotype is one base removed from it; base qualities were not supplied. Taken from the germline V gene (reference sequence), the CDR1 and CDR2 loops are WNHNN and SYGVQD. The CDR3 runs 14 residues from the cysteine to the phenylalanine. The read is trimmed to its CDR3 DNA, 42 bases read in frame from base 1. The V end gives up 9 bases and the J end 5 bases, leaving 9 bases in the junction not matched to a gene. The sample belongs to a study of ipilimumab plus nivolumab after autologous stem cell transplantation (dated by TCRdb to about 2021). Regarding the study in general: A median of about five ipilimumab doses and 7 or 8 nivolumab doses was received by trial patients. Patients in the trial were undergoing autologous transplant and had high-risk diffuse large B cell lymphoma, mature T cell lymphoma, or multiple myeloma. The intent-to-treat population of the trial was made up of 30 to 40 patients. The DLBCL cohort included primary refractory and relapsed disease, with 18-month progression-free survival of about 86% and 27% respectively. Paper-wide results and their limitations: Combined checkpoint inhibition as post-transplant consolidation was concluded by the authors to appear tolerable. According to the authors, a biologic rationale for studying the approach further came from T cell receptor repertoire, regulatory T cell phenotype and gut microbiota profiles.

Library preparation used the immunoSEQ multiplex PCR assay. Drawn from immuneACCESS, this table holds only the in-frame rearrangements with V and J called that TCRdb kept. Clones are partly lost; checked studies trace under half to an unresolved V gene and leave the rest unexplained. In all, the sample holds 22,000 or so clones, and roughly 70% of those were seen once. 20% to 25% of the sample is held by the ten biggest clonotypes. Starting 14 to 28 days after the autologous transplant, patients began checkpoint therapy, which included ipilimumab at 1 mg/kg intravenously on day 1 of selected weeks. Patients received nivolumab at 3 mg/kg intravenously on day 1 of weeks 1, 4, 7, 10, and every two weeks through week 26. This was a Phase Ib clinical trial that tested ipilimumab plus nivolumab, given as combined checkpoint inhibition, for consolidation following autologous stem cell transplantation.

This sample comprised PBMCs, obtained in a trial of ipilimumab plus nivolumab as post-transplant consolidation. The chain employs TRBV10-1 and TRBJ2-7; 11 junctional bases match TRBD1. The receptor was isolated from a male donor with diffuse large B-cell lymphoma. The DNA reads TGCGCCAGGGAGCCGGGACAGGGGGTACACGAGCAGTACTTC. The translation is CAREPGQGVHEQYF.